This TCR beta chain came from a study of regulatory T cells in long-lasting Graves disease. V shed 2 bases, J shed 6 bases, and the junction held 2 bases outside the gene matches. The CDR3 totals 15 residues. Germline values: CDR1 SGHTA, CDR2 FQGTGA. In this sample, this clonotype turned up many times. Time point: newly diagnosed GD, antithyroid drugs for less than 3 months. PBMCs were the source of the RNA used for TCR sequencing. Library construction for TCR beta used iRepertoire HTBI primers and Arm-PCR of CDR3 regions. From the multiplex PCR reads, TCRdb called clonotypes with MiXCR, one entry per CDR3 protein. The data show about 430,000 distinct CDR3 sequences, roughly 15% seen once. This same sample was also taken into another study, of T cells in Graves' hyperthyroidism and ophthalmopathy. According to that study: Stable Graves' hyperthyroidism meant no ophthalmopathy progression within 18 months.

The chain has TRBV7-3 and TRBJ2-1; 12 nucleotides match TRBD2. Specimen: peripheral blood mononuclear cells (PBMCs), collected at new diagnosis, from a patient treated with antithyroid drugs. The sequence derives from a woman in her forties with Graves disease. This CDR3 reads CASSLSSGRGNEQFF. Here the CDR3 DNA reads TGTGCCAGCAGCTTATCTAGCGGGAGGGGCAATGAGCAGTTCTTC.